The next 9 T cell receptor beta chains were all read from a single sample in a study of diagnostic markers for celiac disease. TCRdb reprocessed the reads, with one entry per CDR3 protein and no DNA. This sample contains 5,500 to 7,000 distinct CDR3 sequences. Sample: either unsorted cells or a sorted T cell fraction (not recorded which). These TCRs come from a human donor. This table probably holds off-target reads from a library built for another chain.

Judged by frequency, this clonotype is medium-sized. The chain recombines TRBV5-1 with TRBJ1-1; TCRdb gives TRBD1 as the D gene, but with no DNA this cannot be confirmed. The V gene's germline CDR1 is SGHRS and CDR2 YFSETQ. This CDR3 spans 13 amino acids. CDR3 in amino acids: CASRGQVNTEAFF.

This chain joins TRBV3-1 and TRBJ1-2. The CDR3 runs 13 residues. Germline V gene lookup returns CDR1 LGHDT and CDR2 YNNKEL (reference sequence). The CDR3 here is CASSQDWEYGYTF.

This clonotype is called medium-sized based on its frequency. The chain uses TRBV5-1 and TRBJ1-1. The CDR3 totals 14 residues. Germline values: CDR1 SGHRS, CDR2 YFSETQ. CDR3 sequence: CASSLGVGEAEAFF.

CDR3 sequence: CASSVGPIYYEQYF. The genes are TRBV9 and TRBJ2-7. Germline CDR1 is SGDLS and CDR2 is YYNGEE. The CDR3 extends over 14 amino acids.

J is TRBJ2-3 and V is TRBV4-2. This CDR3 contains 15 residues. In germline, CDR1 is LGHNA, CDR2 YNFKEQ. This CDR3 reads CASSQDGGNTDTQYF.

The V call is TRBV7-2, the J call TRBJ1-1; TCRdb's D gene call, TRBD1, goes unchecked for lack of DNA. CDR3 length equals 14 residues. Germline V gene lookup returns CDR1 SGHTA and CDR2 FQGNSA. CDR3 amino acids: CASSARSGTFEAFF.

The chain carries TRBV4-1 and TRBJ2-7; TCRdb designates TRBD1, a call that cannot be tested without DNA. CDR3 length: 15 residues. Germline lookup yields CDR1 MGHRA and CDR2 YSYEKL. CDR3 residues: CASSQAGQGAGEQYF.

Frequency places this clonotype as medium-sized. The chain is built from TRBV12-3 or TRBV12-4 and TRBJ1-1. The length of the CDR3 is 14 residues. CDR3: CASRYTAMNTEAFF.

The rearrangement joins TRBV20-1 to TRBJ1-5. Germline assignment: CDR1 DFQATT and CDR2 SNEGSKA (reference sequence). The CDR3 covers 15 residues. CDR3 protein: CSARKGTPGNQPQHF.